This TCR beta chain was obtained from a study of Graves' ophthalmopathy and Graves' hyperthyroidism. For the study at large: Hyperthyroidism was classified as stable if no ophthalmopathy occurred within 18 months of follow-up.

Hyperthyroidism cases were recent diagnoses of under 2 months' duration in people aged 18 to 65. Pregnant or lactating patients and those with other autoimmune diseases or uncontrolled infections were excluded. The CDR3 extends over 14 amino acids. Germline V gives CDR1 PRHDT, CDR2 FYEKMQ (reference sequence). The V end was cut by 4 bases, the J end by 1 base, with 10 bases between. Beta-chain TCR CDR3 regions were amplified from RNA transcripts. An opening RT-PCR round employed HTBI primers and preceded a second-round multiplex PCR. Via MiXCR, TCRdb re-called the multiplex PCR reads, giving one row per CDR3 protein. This repertoire shows around 1,000,000 distinct CDR3 sequences, about two fifths found once; its top ten account for over 8.5%. This clonotype was detected many times. The target antigen is unknown. Regarding the study as a whole: Ophthalmopathy progression prediction by the model yielded a sensitivity of about 70% and a specificity of around 72%.

The sequenced material came from peripheral blood or thyroid tissue (not recorded which). The clonotype comes from an adult man with Graves' hyperthyroidism. The chain carries TRBV13 and TRBJ1-1, with a tentative D call TRBD1 (5 bases). The CDR3 spells CASSSLRGNTEAFF. For the CDR3, the DNA is TGTGCCAGCAGCTCCCTTAGGGGGAACACTGAAGCTTTCTTT. Full variable domain (outside the CDR3, taken from reference TRBV13 and TRBJ1-1): AAGVIQSPRHLIKEKRETATLKCYPIPRHDTVYWYQQGPGQDPQFLISFYEKMQSDKGSIPDRFSAQQFSDYHSELNMSSLELGDSALYFCASSSLRGNTEAFFGQGTRLTVV.